Ten or more counts support the clone carrying this T cell receptor (beta chain). Its antigen is as yet unknown. This record belongs to a study of identical twins. Overall study findings and caveats: Among beta out-of-frame sequences, excess sharing between twins appeared weaker.

Germline V lookup: CDR1 MNHEY, CDR2 SVGEGT. V was cut by 6 bases and J by 2 bases, with 14 bases left in between. The CDR3 totals 14 residues. MiXCR, run by TCRdb on the 5' RACE reads, gives a single entry per CDR3 protein. The sample records a few hundred thousand distinct CDR3 sequences, more than 9% being singletons. This sample was also put to use in a study of yellow fever vaccine responses in identical twins.

Sequencing was done on a sample of PBMCs. The V gene is TRBV6-2 or TRBV6-3, the J gene TRBJ2-7; a possible D gene is TRBD1 (6 bases). This receptor was taken from a woman aged 18 to 35 in good health. This CDR3 is CASRKGDKTYEQYF. The CDR3 nucleotides read TGTGCCAGCAGAAAGGGGGACAAGACCTACGAGCAGTACTTC.